The sequence of this T cell receptor (beta chain) was determined in a study of cytomegalovirus exposure and HLA in healthy donors. The PCR made use of 60 Vbeta and 13 Jbeta primers. Repertoires were generated with immunoSEQ multiplex PCR, while TCRdb's copy carries only in-frame clones and drops some. The repertoire consists of some 130,000 clones, with over 70% occurring once and the leading ten covering about 2%. Study results and limitations: An Asian-associated ancestry cluster reportedly showed fewer N-insertions than the approximately 690-donor mean in a later analysis.

A note on this clone: The antigen remains unidentified.

Regarding donors, all were healthy bone marrow donors. Sequencing was carried out using PBMCs. The TCR originated in a man in his thirties or forties in good health and CMV-seronegative.

The CDR3 is CASSQELYRGGYNEQFF. In nucleotides, the CDR3 is TGCGCCAGCAGCCAAGAACTTTACAGGGGCGGCTACAATGAGCAGTTCTTC. The rearrangement joins TRBV4-1 to TRBJ2-1, with 7 nucleotides matching TRBD1. This CDR3 comprises 17 residues. V lost 0 bases and J lost 3; bases outside the gene matches: 8. Per germline, CDR1 MGHRA and CDR2 YSYEKL.